This TCR beta chain was captured in a study of human T cells and chemical hapten exposure. The CDR3 runs 14 residues. J lost 4 bases, V lost 5 bases, and 5 bases had no gene match. Per germline, CDR1 LGHNA and CDR2 YNFKEQ. Library preparation tagged each individual cDNA molecule with a unique molecular identifier. MiXCR was run by TCRdb on the RACE reads, yielding one entry per CDR3 protein. The sample includes 75,000 to 95,000 distinct CDR3 sequences, 11% of them seen just once. Time point indicated: patch test 2, 6 weeks after DPC sensitization. Treatment meaning: therapeutic diphenylcyclopropenone sensitization with weekly scalp DPC. This clonotype was counted ten times or more.

The source was whole blood, collected in connection with sensitization to the hapten diphenylcyclopropenone (DPC). This clonotype originated in a man aged 35 to 55 with alopecia areata. Some clones in this sample may be carry-over from other donors' samples. The V gene is TRBV4-2, the J gene TRBJ1-5; 7 bases agree with TRBD1. In DNA form, the CDR3 reads TGTGCCAGCAGCTCTCAGGGGGGTAATCAGCCCCAGCATTTT. The encoded protein is CASSSQGGNQPQHF.